These 21 T cell receptor beta chains came from one sample sequenced in a study of T-cell reconstitution after alpha-beta-depleted transplantation in children. A library of TCRbeta sequences, prepared with unique molecular identifiers, was generated. From the PCR reads, TCRdb called clonotypes with MiXCR, one entry per CDR3 protein. The sample holds some 190,000 distinct CDR3 sequences, 11% seen once. The specimen comprised PBMCs, sampled before TCRalphabeta/CD19-depleted stem cell transplant. These receptors were obtained from a boy under 10 years old with acute myeloid leukemia, due to receive a stem cell transplant.

This clonotype appeared many times. CDR3 DNA: TGTGCCAGCAGCCAAGATACAGGGGGTCCTGGGGATACGCAGTATTTT. Its translation: CASSQDTGGPGDTQYF. This chain joins TRBV4-2 and TRBJ2-3, with 8 bases identical to TRBD1. V lost 0 bases to trimming and J lost 6 bases; unmatched junction nucleotides: 8. Germline lookup yields CDR1 LGHNA and CDR2 YNFKEQ. CDR3 size: 16 residues.

This clonotype was seen many times. The chain has TRBV5-5 and TRBJ2-1; D uncertain. CDR1 and CDR2 (germline): SGHKS, YYEKEE (reference sequence). The CDR3 covers 14 residues. V lost 6 bases and J 4 bases, leaving 14 bases between the germline ends. CDR3 sequence: CASIPSAQYNEQFF. The CDR3 DNA is TGTGCCAGCATACCAAGCGCCCAATACAATGAGCAGTTCTTC.

This clonotype came up a few times. V usage is TRBV3-1 and J usage is TRBJ2-7, with TRBD2 matching 8 bases. The length of the CDR3 is 16 residues. Germline trimming cut 0 bases from V and 3 bases from J; bases unmatched to any gene: 7. Germline-derived CDR1 and CDR2 are LGHDT and YNNKEL (reference sequence). The CDR3: CASSQDFSGDYYEQYF. As DNA, the CDR3 is TGTGCCAGCAGCCAAGACTTTAGCGGGGATTACTACGAGCAGTACTTC.

This clonotype occurred many times. The V gene is TRBV2, the J gene TRBJ1-4; D may be TRBD1 (6 bases). V lost 2 bases and J lost 10, with 11 bases in between. Germline V gene lookup returns CDR1 SNHLY and CDR2 FYNNEI. CDR3 length: 13 amino acids. DNA of the CDR3: TGTGCCAGCAGTGAACAGGGGCGCGGAAAACTGTTTTTT. Translating gives CASSEQGRGKLFF.

In regard to this clonotype: A read error may explain this, as a much larger clone is one base away. The chain links TRBV28 to TRBJ2-7; 9 bases agree with TRBD1. Germline loops: CDR1 MDHEN, CDR2 SYDVKM. The CDR3 is made up of 16 amino acids. The CDR3: CASSPGWGDRAGEQHF. The CDR3 bases are TGTGCCAGCAGTCCGGGGTGGGGGGACAGGGCCGGCGAGCAGCACTTC.

This clonotype was seen at least ten times. This chain connects TRBV21-1 to TRBJ1-1; TRBD1 is taken as the D call from the table, unchecked against the DNA. TRBV21-1 corresponds to a pseudogene. The CDR3 is 14 amino acids. CDR3 in DNA: TGTGCCAGCAGCAAAGTTGGACACAACACTGAAGCTTTCTTT. This gives the protein CASSKVGHNTEAFF.

This clonotype came up many times. The rearrangement uses TRBV6-1 and TRBJ2-6, with D possibly TRBD1 on 6 matching bases. This CDR3 spans 16 amino acids. Germline CDR1 and CDR2: MNHNS and SASEGT. Trimming removed 10 bases at V and 0 bases at J, with 16 bases between. The CDR3 nucleotides are TGTGCCACAACGACAGGACCCTCCTCTGGGGCCAACGTCCTGACTTTC. As protein: CATTTGPSSGANVLTF.

This clonotype was recorded at least ten times. The rearrangement uses TRBV12-3 or TRBV12-4 and TRBJ1-1; D unclear. V was trimmed by 4 bases and J by 7 bases, leaving 10 bases between them. CDR3 size: 12 residues. The CDR3 nucleotides are TGTGCCAGCAGTTCAAGGGTGGGTGAAGCTTTCTTT. Amino acid sequence: CASSSRVGEAFF.

In its sample, this clonotype was seen many times. This chain uses TRBV7-3 with TRBJ2-3; 10 bases line up with TRBD2. The CDR3 consists of 16 residues. V was pared by 4 bases and J by 5 bases, with 9 bases of the junction left unmatched. CDR1 is SGHTA, CDR2 FQGTGA, per germline. This CDR3 reads CASSSPIAGGGDTQYF. The CDR3, as DNA: TGTGCCAGCAGCTCTCCTATAGCGGGAGGTGGAGATACGCAGTATTTT.

At least ten counts were recorded for this clonotype. The J gene is TRBJ2-2, the V gene TRBV4-1, with 8 bases matching TRBD1. The CDR3 sequence is 16 residues long. V gave up 4 bases and J gave up 6 bases; unmatched junction bases: 10. CDR1 and CDR2 (germline): MGHRA, YSYEKL. The CDR3 spells CASSLSQGAHPGELFF. DNA of the CDR3: TGCGCCAGCAGCCTTTCGCAGGGGGCGCATCCCGGGGAGCTGTTTTTT.

The sample holds many counts of this clonotype. The rearrangement uses TRBV15 and TRBJ2-5; 9 bases fit TRBD1. V was clipped by 9 bases and J by 10 bases; unmatched bases: 9. There are 12 residues in the CDR3. Looked up from germline, CDR1 is LNHNV and CDR2 is YYDKDF (reference sequence). The CDR3 region is CATGDRVKSQYF. In DNA, the CDR3 is TGTGCCACTGGGGACAGGGTAAAGAGCCAGTACTTC.

This clonotype was detected many times. This sequence joins TRBV7-8 and TRBJ1-6, with unresolved D. The germline V and J ends were trimmed by 1 base and 7 bases, with 11 bases remaining between them. The germline CDR1 and CDR2 sequences are SGHVS and FQNEAQ. The CDR3 is made up of 15 amino acids. The CDR3 coding sequence is TGTGCCAGCAGCTTAGTGGACCAGAAGAATTCACCCCTCCACTTT. Translating it yields CASSLVDQKNSPLHF.

This chain uses TRBV29-1 with TRBJ2-3; 7 bases are shared with TRBD1. The junction had 17 bases not matched to a gene; V was cut back by 6 bases and J by 11 bases. The CDR3 is made up of 14 amino acids. Per germline, CDR1 SQVTM and CDR2 ANQGSEA. CDR3 protein: CSVLTGYSTNRQYF. The CDR3 DNA follows: TGCAGCGTCCTGACAGGGTACAGTACAAATAGGCAGTATTTT.

Many counts were recorded for this clonotype. The chain couples TRBV3-1 to TRBJ2-3; D tentatively reads TRBD1 or TRBD2 (5 bases each). The V gene lost 2 bases and the J gene lost 0 bases, with 12 bases spanning the gap. Germline CDR1 reads LGHDT; CDR2 reads YNNKEL (reference sequence). CDR3 length equals 16 residues. The CDR3 sequence: CASSQSGLLSTDTQYF. DNA of the CDR3: TGTGCCAGCAGCCAATCGGGGCTTTTAAGCACAGATACGCAGTATTTT.

This clonotype was recorded many times. The V call is TRBV12-3 or TRBV12-4, the J call TRBJ2-1, with TRBD2 as a possible D gene (7 bases). CDR3 size: 15 residues. The V and J ends lost 6 bases and 4 bases respectively, with 16 bases between them. The CDR3 is CASSWGGLAYNEQFF. The CDR3 bases are TGTGCCAGCAGCTGGGGGGGGCTAGCGTACAATGAGCAGTTCTTC.

The table lists this clonotype with a few counts. The chain employs TRBV7-2 and TRBJ2-5; 11 nucleotides agree with TRBD2. Germline assignment: CDR1 SGHTA and CDR2 FQGNSA. J lost 5 bases, V lost 0 bases, and 5 bases had no gene match. The CDR3 length is 16 residues. The CDR3 here is CASSLAPLAGVETQYF. CDR3 nucleotides: TGTGCCAGCAGCTTAGCGCCACTAGCGGGAGTCGAGACCCAGTACTTC.

A remark on this clonotype: This clone may be a read error of a much larger clone one base away. The genes are TRBV4-2 and TRBJ2-1; tentative D call: TRBD2 (5 bases). CDR3 length: 11 residues. Germline CDR1 and CDR2: LGHNA and YNFKEQ. The CDR3 protein is CARSRGREQFF. CDR3 bases: TGTGCCAGGAGCCGCGGGCGTGAGCAGTTCTTC.

A note on this clonotype: It may be a read error: a sequence one base away is much more abundant. V usage is TRBV20-1 and J usage is TRBJ2-3, with 11 bases fitting TRBD2. Germline-derived CDR1 and CDR2 are DFQATT and SNEGSKA (reference sequence). This CDR3 contains 19 residues. In DNA form, the CDR3 reads TGCTGTGCTAGAGAGGTTAGCGGGAGGGCCTGGAGTAGTACAGATACGCAGTATTTT. It translates to CCAREVSGRAWSSTDTQYF.

In its sample, this clonotype was seen many times. The genes are TRBV5-1 and TRBJ2-1; 9 positions match TRBD2. CDR3 length: 15 residues. V lost 4 bases to trimming and J lost 3 bases; unmatched junction nucleotides: 5. Looked up from germline, CDR1 is SGHRS and CDR2 is YFSETQ. The CDR3 region has the DNA TGCGCCAGCAGCCCAGCGGGGGGCCTCTACAATGAGCAGTTCTTC. Translated: CASSPAGGLYNEQFF. The full variable domain, rest sourced from reference TRBV5-1 and TRBJ2-1, is KAGVTQTPRYLIKTRGQQVTLSCSPISGHRSVSWYQQTPGQGLQFLFEYFSETQRNKGNFPGRFSGRQFSNSRSEMNVSTLELGDSALYLCASSPAGGLYNEQFFGPGTRLTVL.

This clonotype was detected many times. This sequence joins TRBV20-1 and TRBJ2-5; D assignment may be TRBD1 or TRBD2 (5 bases each). The germline V gene has CDR1 DFQATT and CDR2 SNEGSKA (reference sequence). Trimming stripped 0 bases from V and 5 bases from J, with 13 bases between. This CDR3 region has 14 residues. The CDR3 loop is CSARDRRGAETQYF. CDR3 nucleotides: TGCAGTGCTAGAGATCGCCGGGGCGCGGAGACCCAGTACTTC.

This clonotype was detected many times. The V gene is TRBV4-1, the J gene TRBJ2-7, with 7 nucleotides matching TRBD2. Per germline, CDR1 MGHRA and CDR2 YSYEKL. This CDR3 contains 15 residues. The ends lost 0 bases at V and 8 bases at J; junction bases unmatched: 10. CDR3 sequence: CASSQESAGIEQQYF. CDR3 nucleotides: TGCGCCAGCAGCCAAGAGTCAGCGGGAATTGAACAGCAGTACTTC.